The clone carrying this T cell receptor (beta chain) was seen more than once but under ten times. Its antigen remains unknown. Expressed TCRB transcripts were sequenced because the entire RNA isolate underwent reverse transcription. Sequenced by immunoSEQ multiplex PCR; TCRdb stores in-frame clones only, minus some. The sample has under 950,000 clones, roughly 16% seen once; the top ten hold about 0.02%. This sample was included in a study of beta chain features in type 1 diabetes. Study context: Sorted cells examined across all samples numbered 107,917,701. Study conclusions and caveats: Cells that show high TCR expression could be over-represented by cDNA sequencing.

The sample consisted of naive CD4+ T cells from blood. The sequence came from a woman aged 18-29 years in good health.

This chain's CDR3 is CASSLAGTEPYNEQFF. The CDR3 nucleotides are TGTGCCAGCAGCTTAGCAGGGACAGAGCCCTACAATGAGCAGTTCTTC. V gene TRBV7-2 combines with J gene TRBJ2-1; 7 bases are shared with TRBD1. Trimming took 0 bases from V and 2 from J; bases not matched to a gene: 4. The CDR3 is 16 amino acids. Germline CDR1 and CDR2: SGHTA and FQGNSA.